The 15 T cell receptor beta chains presented below share a single source sample, sequenced in a study of T cell responses to AZD1222 COVID-19 vaccine. Data came from immunoSEQ multiplex PCR; TCRdb stores just in-frame clones and leaves some out. The table lists about 66,000 clones, roughly 84% of them singletons, with 15% to 20% in the top ten. Source: peripheral blood, taken on day 0 of AZD1222 vaccination. The receptors derive from an adult in good health.

The chain links TRBV28 to TRBJ2-5, with D maybe TRBD2 (5 bases). The CDR3 is made up of 12 amino acids. CDR1 and CDR2 (germline): MDHEN, SYDVKM. The V end was cut by 6 bases, the J end by 7 bases, with 12 bases between. CDR3 sequence reads: CASSPPRGTQYF. CDR3 DNA: TGTGCCAGCAGCCCCCCCCGGGGGACCCAGTACTTC.

The chain recombines TRBV11-3 with TRBJ2-6; D is uncertain. Germline CDR1 reads SGHNT; CDR2 reads YENEEA. V lost 5 bases and J 4 bases, leaving 6 bases between the germline ends. The CDR3 covers 13 residues. The CDR3 here is CASSPNGANVLTF. The CDR3 DNA is TGTGCCAGCAGCCCCAACGGGGCCAACGTCCTGACTTTC.

The chain joins TRBV11-3 to TRBJ1-1, with D hard to call. This CDR3 has 13 amino acids. Germline V gene lookup returns CDR1 SGHNT and CDR2 YENEEA. V gave up 6 bases and J gave up 3 bases, with 11 bases separating them. The CDR3 loop is CASREGRDTEAFF. CDR3 DNA sequence: TGTGCCAGCAGGGAGGGTCGGGACACTGAAGCTTTCTTT.

The V and J genes are TRBV27 and TRBJ1-2; D unresolved. CDR3 size: 13 residues. V lost 6 bases and J lost 4, with 12 bases in between. The germline V gene encodes CDR1 MNHEY and CDR2 SMNVEV (reference sequence). CDR3 protein: CASSLTALYGYTF. CDR3 coding DNA: TGTGCCAGCAGCCTGACTGCACTCTATGGCTACACCTTC.

The J gene is TRBJ1-5, the V gene TRBV7-8; 8 nucleotides line up with TRBD1. CDR3 size: 15 residues. With 4 bases clipped from V and 6 bases from J, the junction kept 8 bases outside the gene matches. Germline V gene sequence: CDR1 SGHVS, CDR2 FQNEAQ. The CDR3 DNA sequence: TGTGCCAGCAGCTCCCCAGGGGGCGGCCGTCAGCCCCAGCATTTT. Translation gives CASSSPGGGRQPQHF.

Remarks on this clone: The sample contains more than one DNA sequence encoding this CDR3. The CDR3 DNA follows: TGTGCCAGCAGTTTTGGGTTTCAGCCCCAGCATTTT. This sequence encodes CASSFGFQPQHF. The chain links TRBV12-3 or TRBV12-4 to TRBJ1-5; no clear D. CDR3 length: 12 amino acids. V was pared by 3 bases and J by 6 bases, with 6 bases between.

The V gene is TRBV30, the J gene TRBJ2-1, with D uncertain. The CDR3 loop spans 13 amino acids. Germline-derived CDR1 and CDR2 are GTSNPN and SVGIG (reference sequence). V lost 1 base, J lost 5 bases, and 9 bases lay in between. CDR3 in DNA: TGTGCCTGGAGTGCCACTCGGGACAATGAGCAGTTCTTC. This gives the protein CAWSATRDNEQFF.

The chain combines TRBV2 with TRBJ2-7, with 8 bases identical to TRBD1. Germline V gene sequence: CDR1 SNHLY, CDR2 FYNNEI. The CDR3 totals 14 residues. J was trimmed by 1 base and V by 8 bases; bases with no gene match: 7. CDR3 loop: CASSLRDRSYEQYF. CDR3 in DNA: TGTGCCAGCTCGCTCCGGGACAGGTCCTACGAGCAGTACTTC. Supplemented by reference TRBV2 and TRBJ2-7, the full variable domain reads EPEVTQTPSHQVTQMGQEVILRCVPISNHLYFYWYRQILGQKVEFLVSFYNNEISEKSEIFDDQFSVERPDGSNFTLKIRSTKLEDSAMYFCASSLRDRSYEQYFGPGTRLTVT.

This clone was found a few times. This chain connects TRBV2 to TRBJ1-1; 8 bases are a match to TRBD1. Germline V gene sequence: CDR1 SNHLY, CDR2 FYNNEI. CDR3 size: 14 residues. After removal of 5 bases from V and 3 bases from J, the junction contained 5 bases not matched to a gene. As DNA, the CDR3 is TGTGCCAGCAGTCCAGGACAGGGAGACACTGAAGCTTTCTTT. The encoded protein is CASSPGQGDTEAFF.

The chain recombines TRBV11-3 with TRBJ2-7, with 8 bases fitting TRBD2. CDR1 and CDR2 from the germline V gene are SGHNT and YENEEA. The CDR3 is 16 residues long. After removal of 1 base from V and 5 bases from J, the junction contained 10 bases not matched to a gene. CDR3 DNA: TGTGCCAGCAGCTTAGGAGCGGGAGAAAGTATTGACGAGCAGTACTTC. Amino acids: CASSLGAGESIDEQYF.

The chain links TRBV29-1 to TRBJ2-3; D could derive from TRBD1 or TRBD2 (5 bases each). CDR3 length: 12 residues. Looked up from germline, CDR1 is SQVTM and CDR2 is ANQGSEA. The V end lost 4 bases, the J end lost 5 bases, and 10 bases lay between the germline ends. The CDR3 DNA sequence: TGCAGCGTTGTTCCGGGGCAAGATACGCAGTATTTT. Protein product: CSVVPGQDTQYF.

This chain connects TRBV6-1 to TRBJ1-6; possible D gene TRBD1, 6 bases. CDR3 length: 16 residues. Trimming left V 2 bases short and J 8 bases short, with 16 bases between. In germline, CDR1 is MNHNS, CDR2 SASEGT. The CDR3 bases are TGTGCCAGCAGTGAACTTTTCCAGGGGAGGCATTCACCCCTCCACTTT. Protein sequence: CASSELFQGRHSPLHF.

V and J are TRBV7-8 and TRBJ2-3, with a tentative D call TRBD2 (5 bases). The germline V gene has CDR1 SGHVS and CDR2 FQNEAQ. Between the trimmed V and J ends, which lost 1 base and 0 bases, there was a span of 8 bases. The CDR3 is 15 amino acids. This chain's CDR3 is CASSLGGLSTDTQYF. Here the CDR3 DNA reads TGTGCCAGCAGCTTAGGAGGGCTGAGCACAGATACGCAGTATTTT.

The rearrangement uses TRBV5-4 and TRBJ1-1, with a tentative D call TRBD1 (5 bases). This CDR3 has 15 amino acids. Deletions cut 5 bases from V and 4 bases from J, with 18 bases between. CDR1 and CDR2 from the germline V gene are SGHNT and YYREEE (reference sequence). Here the CDR3 DNA reads TGTGCCAGCAGTCGGGACCGGACCTCTAGCACTGAAGCTTTCTTT. This encodes CASSRDRTSSTEAFF.

Comment on this clone: The germline gene is not matched at one end of the junction; a read error may be the cause. The chain combines TRBV6-1 with TRBJ1-1, with D unresolved. The CDR3 is 14 amino acids. CDR1 is MNHNS and CDR2 is SASEGT in the germline V gene. The CDR3 reads CASSEATLNAEAFF. CDR3 bases: TGTGCCAGCAGTGAGGCTACTCTGAACGCTGAAGCTTTCTTT.